This TCR beta chain was sequenced during a study of cytomegalovirus exposure and HLA in healthy donors. Study-level points and caveats: The authors later linked a missense DCLRE1C variant to TCR beta V- and J-gene trimming. The study assumed roughly uniform donor sequencing depth for presence/absence analyses. Most TCR beta V segments were productive about 90% or about 30% of the time in an earlier analysis.

60 Vbeta and 13 Jbeta primers were used in PCR. Original handling: In a later analysis, 70 million to 80 million unique TCR beta chains included roughly 11 million shared by two or more donors. The data were produced by immunoSEQ multiplex PCR, yet TCRdb's version contains in-frame clones alone and is incomplete. The DNA was the basis for D and trimming; V, J and clone size are from that table. The top ten hold 2.5% to 3% of the sample, which has 150,000 to 200,000 clones, roughly 60% seen once. This clone was seen a single time. Its cognate antigen is unknown. Per germline, CDR1 SGHNT and CDR2 YENEEA. The CDR3 contains 16 residues. V shed 5 bases, J shed 10 bases, and the junction held 11 bases outside the gene matches.

The source is a man aged 40-49 years in good health and CMV-seronegative. V gene TRBV11-3 combines with J gene TRBJ2-1, with 13 bases identical to TRBD2. The sample was PBMCs. The CDR3 here is CASSTRLAGGRGEQFF. CDR3 bases: TGTGCCAGCAGCACCCGACTAGCGGGGGGCCGGGGGGAGCAGTTCTTC.